This T cell receptor beta chain was profiled in a study of T cell responses to AZD1222 COVID-19 vaccine. The wider study: Analysis merged second doses at about 4 or about 12 weeks.

The CDR3 consists of 16 residues. Germline V gene data show CDR1 as SGHTA and CDR2 as FQGNSA. The V and J ends lost 2 bases and 2 bases, in that order; junction bases with no gene match: 7. The protocol was immunoSEQ multiplex PCR, while the TCRdb copy is restricted to in-frame clones and leaves out a portion. Of tens of thousands of clones in the sample, 85% to 90% were seen once. Study-level results: Females made up more of the donors, who were largely white British, and clonal diversity may have come out too low. Two AZD1222 doses significantly raised spike-specific TCR breadth and depth over controls. At baseline, just a handful of AZD1222 recipients tested seropositive.

Notes on this clone: Its antigen is undetermined.

The chain carries TRBV7-2 and TRBJ2-3; TRBD2 matches at 7 bases. This TCR was sampled from an adult in good health. The sequencing here drew on peripheral blood, taken on day 0 of AZD1222 vaccination. This CDR3 is CASSLTEGGSTDTQYF. The CDR3 DNA reads TGTGCCAGCAGCTTAACAGAGGGAGGGTCCACAGATACGCAGTATTTT. The variable domain in full, with the rest retrieved from reference TRBV7-2 and TRBJ2-3, is GAGVSQSPSNKVTEKGKDVELRCDPISGHTALYWYRQSLGQGLEFLIYFQGNSAPDKSGLPSDRFSAERTGGSVSTLTIQRTQQEDSAVYLCASSLTEGGSTDTQYFGPGTRLTVL.